This record covers a single T cell receptor (beta chain). This same CDR3 is encoded by further DNA sequences in the sample. The data originate from a study of blood T cell repertoires in COVID-19. Study details: Italy, Spain and the United States were the sources of the convalescent and acute COVID-19 samples.

This CDR3 spans 13 amino acids. Germline-derived CDR1 and CDR2 are GTSNPN and SVGIG (reference sequence). With V trimmed by 2 bases and J by 7 bases, 5 bases remained unmatched. The participants were between roughly 18 and 100 years old and came from some 23 US areas. Assignment of participants to cohorts was predicated upon participant-reported clinical history. Symptom resolution, clearance, or two negative PCRs marked the recovered donors of Cohort 3. Sequencing was performed with immunoSEQ multiplex PCR; in TCRdb, only in-frame clones are kept and a portion is missing. Of a few hundred thousand clones in the sample, 85% to 90% were seen once.

The clonotype was recovered from a man in his thirties or forties who had recovered from COVID-19. This chain joins TRBV30 and TRBJ1-5; 7 bases fit TRBD1. Sequenced material: PBMCs or T cells enriched from blood (not recorded which). DNA of the CDR3: TGTGCCTGGAGTCCACAGGGGTACCAGCCCCAGCATTTT. As protein: CAWSPQGYQPQHF.